This TCR beta chain comes out of a study of blood T cell repertoires in COVID-19. Here immunoSEQ multiplex PCR was the method, and the copy in TCRdb shows in-frame clones only, minus some. The sample has fewer than 150,000 clones, 84% seen once; the top ten hold under 15%. J was trimmed by 8 bases and V by 11 bases; bases with no gene match: 11. There are 13 residues in the CDR3. The germline V gene has CDR1 ENHRY and CDR2 SYGVKD. The sequence derives from a woman aged 25 to 39 who had recovered from COVID-19. J is TRBJ1-2 and V is TRBV10-3, with 10 bases fitting TRBD1. Sequencing was carried out using peripheral blood. The CDR3 is CAVTGTGEGGYTF. CDR3 sequence (DNA): TGTGCCGTCACCGGGACAGGGGAAGGCGGCTACACCTTC.